This T cell receptor (beta chain) was documented in a study of shared clonotypes between healthy human individuals. General study findings and limits: Non-shared clonotypes were found to have lower generation probabilities than the clonotypes that were shared by all four of the sorted-subset donors. Some naive CD4 clonotypes, around 4.7%, turned up in common across several donors.

The naive CD8 population came from CD45RO-negative cells selected for CCR7, without terminally differentiated effector memory CD45RA+ cells. TCRdb keeps only in-frame clones here, not all; method: immunoSEQ multiplex PCR. The sample yields 1.5 million to 2.5 million clones, over 85% seen once. The CDR3 is 14 residues long. CDR1 is SGDLS and CDR2 is YYNGEE in the germline V gene. In the case of this clone: The antigen remains undetermined. At one end the junction does not follow the germline gene, possibly because of a read error.

Sequencing was carried out using naive CD8+ T cells sorted from blood. This sequence originates from a man aged 18 to 30 in good health. The V gene is TRBV9, the J gene TRBJ2-3; D may match TRBD1 or TRBD2 (6 bases each). The CDR3 spells CASIVRGGTDTQYF. Here the CDR3 DNA reads TGTGCCAGCATCGTACGAGGGGGGACAGATACGCAGTATTTT.